What follows is one T cell receptor (beta chain) and its context. The antigen is unknown. This record comes from a study of shared clonotypes between healthy human individuals. Data came from immunoSEQ multiplex PCR; TCRdb stores just in-frame clones and leaves some out. The sample consists of about 2.3 million clones, around 90% of them appearing once. The CDR3 totals 17 residues. General study findings and limits: Memory subsets generally showed smaller estimated richness than naive subsets did.

The material sequenced was naive CD4+ T cells from PBMCs. Subset reported: CD45RA+ positively selected. This sequence originates from a young man in good health. Some clones in this sample may be carry-over from other donors' samples. This chain links TRBV7-5 with TRBJ2-3; TRBD1 was called by the table and not checked on the DNA. TRBV7-5 is reported as a pseudogene. The CDR3 spells CARSLATGRDTTDTQYF. The CDR3 region has the DNA TGTGCCAGAAGCTTAGCCACCGGCCGGGACACCACAGATACGCAGTATTTT.